Listed here are 27 T cell receptor beta chains from one sample, sequenced in a study of blood T cells in healthy people across ages. Next came a second PCR, run for about 7 to 12 cycles, which used a sample-barcoded 5' primer along with a J-beta primer mix. TCRdb fed the 5' RACE reads into MiXCR, producing one record per CDR3 protein. Seen here are about 650,000 distinct CDR3 sequences, roughly half observed once, and the top ten hold around an eighth. Material: blood. The receptors come from a woman older than 75 in good health.

Regarding this clonotype: A read error may explain this, as a much larger clone is one base away. This chain uses TRBV27 with TRBJ2-3; D gene ambiguous. The CDR3 totals 13 residues. Trimming removed 7 bases from V and 4 bases from J, with 12 bases in between. The germline V gene has CDR1 MNHEY and CDR2 SMNVEV (reference sequence). The CDR3 DNA is TGTGCCAGCAATCGAGCTGGGGCAGATACGCAGTATTTT. It yields the protein CASNRAGADTQYF.

With respect to this clonotype: Germline and junction disagree at one end, which may indicate a read error. The V gene is TRBV12-3 or TRBV12-4, the J gene TRBJ2-3; unclear D gene. The CDR3 covers 12 residues. CDR3 sequence: CASSFKRDMQYF. The CDR3 DNA reads as TGTGCCAGCAGTTTTAAAAGAGATATGCAGTATTTT.

This chain connects TRBV5-1 to TRBJ2-5; no clear D. Germline-derived CDR1 and CDR2 are SGHRS and YFSETQ. The length of the CDR3 is 15 residues. Between the trimmed V and J ends, which lost 1 base and 1 base, there was a span of 11 bases. The CDR3 DNA reads TGCGCCAGCAGCTTGTATTCGGGTAGCCAAGAGACCCAGTACTTC. It codes for CASSLYSGSQETQYF.

J is TRBJ2-5 and V is TRBV11-2; D remains unclear. V lost 5 bases and J lost 3, with 16 bases in between. Germline-derived CDR1 and CDR2 are SGHAT and FQNNGV. The CDR3 is 15 residues long. Here the CDR3 reads CASSRDGAKEETQYF. DNA for the CDR3: TGTGCCAGCAGCCGTGACGGCGCTAAAGAAGAGACCCAGTACTTC.

This clonotype was seen many times. The rearrangement links TRBV10-3 to TRBJ2-3, with D hard to call. Germline V lookup: CDR1 ENHRY, CDR2 SYGVKD. The germline V and J ends were trimmed by 11 bases and 0 bases, with 18 bases remaining between them. The CDR3 has 15 amino acids. The CDR3 region has the DNA TGTGCCGCGAACAGTTTAGGTGGAAGCACAGATACGCAGTATTTT. Protein sequence: CAANSLGGSTDTQYF.

This clonotype has ten or more counts. The gene calls are TRBV21-1 and TRBJ2-3; TRBD2, the D gene given by the table, was not confirmed from the DNA. TRBV21-1 is reported as a pseudogene. This CDR3 has 20 residues. In DNA, the CDR3 is TGTGCCAGCAGCCCCGGAGTCGGTAGCGGGGGGGAATGTGAAACAGATACGCAGTATTTT. This gives the protein CASSPGVGSGGECETDTQYF.

About this clonotype: Just one base apart from a much larger clone, this may be a read error. The chain carries TRBV19 and TRBJ2-1; D is unresolved. The CDR3 is 14 residues long. Germline V gene lookup returns CDR1 LNHDA and CDR2 SQIVND (reference sequence). Written as DNA, the CDR3 is TGTGCCAGTAGAAGGTCCGTTCTCTACAATAAGCAGTTCTTC. Protein: CASRRSVLYNKQFF.

This clonotype has more than one count but fewer than ten. V gene TRBV3-1 combines with J gene TRBJ2-5; possible D gene TRBD1, 7 bases. From germline, CDR1 is LGHDT and CDR2 YNNKEL (reference sequence). Trimming took 4 bases from V and 6 from J, leaving 18 bases between them. The CDR3 contains 15 residues. This chain's CDR3 is CASSRQGAGSKTQYF. As DNA, the CDR3 is TGTGCCAGCAGCCGACAGGGTGCGGGATCGAAGACCCAGTACTTC.

Concerning this clonotype itself: Possible read error: a much larger clone is one base away. The J gene is TRBJ2-5, the V gene TRBV24-1; either TRBD1 or TRBD2 may supply D (5 bases each). Trimming left V 7 bases short and J 11 bases short, with 19 bases between. The CDR3 runs 13 residues. Germline CDR1 reads KGHDR; CDR2 reads SFDVKD. For the CDR3, the DNA is TGTGCCACCAGCCCAGGGACGGACAATGAGCAGTACTTC. Its translation: CATSPGTDNEQYF.

The CDR3 region has the DNA TGCGCCAGCAGCCAAGAGTTAGCGGGAGGGCGGAATGAGCAGTACTTC. Its translation is CASSQELAGGRNEQYF. The gene calls are TRBV4-3 and TRBJ2-5, with 11 bases that match TRBD2. Germline CDR1 reads LGHNA; CDR2 reads YSLEER. Trimming at V came to 0 bases and at J to 11 bases, leaving 11 bases not matched to a gene. The CDR3 has 16 residues.

The V gene is TRBV20-1, the J gene TRBJ1-2; weak D call: TRBD1 (6 bases). The CDR3 is made up of 14 amino acids. Germline assignment: CDR1 DFQATT and CDR2 SNEGSKA (reference sequence). V gave up 6 bases and J gave up 2 bases, with 16 bases separating them. CDR3 region: CSATRGGENYGYTF. The CDR3 DNA sequence: TGCAGTGCAACCAGGGGCGGCGAAAACTATGGCTACACCTTC.

This chain connects TRBV5-1 to TRBJ2-1; 9 bases line up with TRBD1. CDR1 and CDR2 from the germline V gene are SGHRS and YFSETQ. The CDR3 covers 16 residues. V was clipped by 0 bases and J by 7 bases; unmatched bases: 8. This CDR3 reads CASSLGAGTGRNEQFF. CDR3 DNA sequence: TGCGCCAGCAGCTTGGGGGCGGGGACAGGGAGAAATGAGCAGTTCTTC.

With respect to this clonotype: A read error is possible here, since a much larger clone lies one base away. The chain couples TRBV20-1 to TRBJ2-1, with D unresolved. Germline CDR1 is DFQATT and CDR2 is SNEGSKA (reference sequence). The CDR3 loop spans 11 amino acids. The CDR3 coding sequence is TGCAGTGCCGACTCCTACATTGAGCAGTTCTTC. This translates into CSADSYIEQFF.

This clonotype occurred a few times. The chain carries TRBV12-3 or TRBV12-4 and TRBJ2-7, with 9 bases lining up with TRBD2. Unmatched junction bases numbered 14, after V lost 7 bases and J lost 7 bases. This CDR3 is built from 15 residues. The CDR3 bases are TGTGCCAGCAACCTTGAGGTAGCGGGAGTGGGTGAGCAGTACTTC. The encoded protein is CASNLEVAGVGEQYF.

With respect to this clonotype: A much larger clone lies a single base off, so this may be a read error. The V gene is TRBV7-2, the J gene TRBJ2-4, with a weak D call TRBD2 (7 bases). CDR3 size: 14 residues. Per the germline V gene, CDR1 is SGHTA and CDR2 is FQGNSA. The CDR3 DNA reads TGTGCCAGCAGCTCAAGGGGGGGGGTTTACGAGCAGAACTTC. Protein: CASSSRGGVYEQNF.

This clonotype was seen a few times. CDR3 nucleotides: TGCGCCAGCAAACCCTCGACGGACAGCAACTCTGGGGCCAACGTCCTGACTTTC. Its protein is CASKPSTDSNSGANVLTF. The V and J genes are TRBV5-1 and TRBJ2-6; D might be TRBD1 (6 bases). The CDR3 sequence is 18 residues long. The V and J ends lost 6 bases and 0 bases respectively, with 19 bases between them. Per germline, CDR1 SGHRS and CDR2 YFSETQ.

The rearrangement uses TRBV12-3 or TRBV12-4 and TRBJ2-5; possible D gene TRBD2, 6 bases. Trimming stripped 6 bases from V and 2 bases from J, with 13 bases between. This CDR3 spans 14 amino acids. In DNA form, the CDR3 reads TGTGCCAGCAGCGTCTATGGGGGGCAAGAGACCCAGTACTTC. Protein sequence: CASSVYGGQETQYF.

V and J are TRBV6-2 or TRBV6-3 and TRBJ2-5; D is perhaps TRBD2 (5 bases). The V gene's germline CDR1 is MNHEY and CDR2 SVGEGT. The germline V and J ends were trimmed by 2 bases and 0 bases, with 13 bases remaining between them. This CDR3 is built from 16 residues. The CDR3 DNA follows: TGTGCCAGCAGTTACCCACGGGGAATGTACCAAGAGACCCAGTACTTC. This encodes CASSYPRGMYQETQYF.

In the case of this clonotype: Germline and junction disagree at one end, which may indicate a read error. The chain is built from TRBV29-1 and TRBJ2-3, with TRBD1 matching over 8 bases. Germline V gene data show CDR1 as SQVTM and CDR2 as ANQGSEA. The CDR3 consists of 13 residues. The CDR3: CGVDRTGTDTQYF. The CDR3 region has the DNA TGCGGCGTTGATCGGACAGGGACAGATACGCAGTATTTT.

The chain couples TRBV3-1 to TRBJ1-6, with TRBD1 as a possible D gene (5 bases). Germline loops: CDR1 LGHDT, CDR2 YNNKEL (reference sequence). This CDR3 spans 16 amino acids. The ends were cut back, 0 bases at V and 7 bases at J, with 13 bases in the middle. CDR3 bases: TGTGCCAGCAGCCAAGATCAGGCCAGGGTAAATTCACCCCTCCACTTT. Translation gives CASSQDQARVNSPLHF.

The V and J genes are TRBV12-3 or TRBV12-4 and TRBJ1-6; maybe TRBD1 (5 bases). Between the trimmed V and J ends, which lost 2 bases and 5 bases, there was a span of 13 bases. The CDR3 contains 16 residues. CDR3 sequence reads: CASSLRWGSDNSPLHF. The DNA for the CDR3 is TGTGCCAGCAGTTTACGGTGGGGCTCGGATAATTCACCCCTCCACTTT.

The chain carries TRBV6-4 and TRBJ2-1, with 7 bases that match TRBD2. Germline V CDR1 and CDR2: MRHNA, SNTAGT. After removal of 2 bases from V and 8 bases from J, the junction contained 12 bases not matched to a gene. The CDR3 length is 16 residues. This CDR3 reads CASSDVGTKEVDEQFF. CDR3 sequence (DNA): TGTGCCAGCAGTGACGTCGGGACTAAAGAGGTCGATGAGCAGTTCTTC.

CDR3 nucleotides: TGCAGTGCTAGTAGAGCGGGGGGGCTCAATTACGAGCAGTACTTC. This translates into CSASRAGGLNYEQYF. The chain is built from TRBV20-1 and TRBJ2-7, with TRBD2 identical over 10 bases. Trimming at V came to 3 bases and at J to 4 bases, leaving 9 bases not matched to a gene. The V gene's germline CDR1 is DFQATT and CDR2 SNEGSKA (reference sequence). The CDR3 covers 15 residues.

Points on this clonotype: The junction departs from germline at one end; a sequencing error may be responsible. The chain uses TRBV5-1 and TRBJ2-7; 7 bases line up with TRBD2. This CDR3 is 14 amino acids long. Germline V gene data show CDR1 as SGHRS and CDR2 as YFSETQ. The CDR3 region has the DNA TGCGCCAGCAAGCTAGCGGCTCGCTACAATGAGCGGTACTTC. This translates into CASKLAARYNERYF.

The chain couples TRBV12-3 or TRBV12-4 to TRBJ2-4, with 8 bases that match TRBD1. With 2 bases clipped from V and 1 base from J, the junction kept 7 bases outside the gene matches. This CDR3 comprises 17 residues. DNA for the CDR3: TGTGCCAGCAGTTTACGACCTCGGGACAGGGCCAAAAACATTCAGTACTTC. This sequence encodes CASSLRPRDRAKNIQYF.

The chain employs TRBV20-1 and TRBJ1-6; D remains ambiguous. The CDR3 spans 13 residues. Trimming pared 0 bases from V and 14 bases from J, leaving 14 bases between. From germline, CDR1 is DFQATT and CDR2 SNEGSKA (reference sequence). The CDR3, as DNA: TGCAGTGCTAGAGATCCCCGGATGGCCACCCTCCACTTT. It encodes CSARDPRMATLHF.

J is TRBJ2-7 and V is TRBV2; 9 nucleotides align to TRBD2. CDR1 is SNHLY and CDR2 is FYNNEI in the germline V gene. Trimming took 6 bases from V and 1 from J; bases not matched to a gene: 7. The CDR3 consists of 15 residues. Written as DNA, the CDR3 is TGTGCCAGCAGCCCCAGGACTAGCGAGTCCTACGAGCAGTACTTC. It specifies CASSPRTSESYEQYF.